One and the same sample provided the 25 T cell receptor beta chains below, sequenced in a study of cytomegalovirus exposure and HLA in healthy donors. The PCR employed 60 Vbeta primers together with 13 Jbeta primers. TCRdb's copy holds only in-frame clones and misses some; the assay was immunoSEQ multiplex PCR. The table lists approximately 300,000 clones, roughly 80% of them singletons, with over 0.3% in the top ten. The source material was PBMCs. Every receptor here comes from a girl aged 2 to 10 in good health and CMV-seronegative.

This clone was counted once. The chain combines TRBV28 with TRBJ2-7; TRBD2 matches 11 bases. V lost 5 bases, J lost 2 bases, and 11 bases stayed unmatched. Germline loops: CDR1 MDHEN, CDR2 SYDVKM. This CDR3 contains 17 residues. In nucleotides, the CDR3 is TGTGCCAGCAGTCTCTTAGCGGGAGGGGGGGAGGCCTACGAGCAGTACTTC. Protein product: CASSLLAGGGEAYEQYF. Filled out from reference TRBV28 and TRBJ2-7, the complete variable domain reads DVKVTQSSRYLVKRTGEKVFLECVQDMDHENMFWYRQDPGLGLRLIYFSYDVKMKEKGDIPEGYSVSREKKERFSLILESASTNQTSMYLCASSLLAGGGEAYEQYFGPGTRLTVT.

This sequence joins TRBV28 and TRBJ1-2; D call uncertain. The length of the CDR3 is 13 residues. The ends were cut back, 3 bases at V and 3 bases at J, with 8 bases in the middle. Germline assignment: CDR1 MDHEN and CDR2 SYDVKM. In DNA form, the CDR3 reads TGTGCCAGCAGTTTGGACGGGGACTATGGCTACACCTTC. Translation: CASSLDGDYGYTF.

This clone turned up a few times. Its ends do not fully match the called genes, so a read error is possible. CDR3 in DNA: TGTTCCAGCAGCTGGACACTAGCGGGGGGATCCTACGAGCAGTACTTC. This codes for CSSSWTLAGGSYEQYF. The chain links TRBV7-9 to TRBJ2-7; 12 bases match TRBD2. Germline lookup yields CDR1 SEHNR and CDR2 FQNEAQ (reference sequence). There are 16 residues in the CDR3. The whole variable domain, remainder taken from reference TRBV7-9 and TRBJ2-7, is DTGVSQNPRHKITKRGQNVTFRCDPISEHNRLYWYRQTLGQGPEFLTYFQNEAQLEKSRLLSDRFSAERPKGSFSTLEIQRTEQGDSAMYLCSSSWTLAGGSYEQYFGPGTRLTVT.

As for this clone: At the DNA level, this CDR3 is encoded by other sequences in the same sample as well. The chain couples TRBV7-9 to TRBJ2-7; 10 bases line up with TRBD1. CDR3 size: 14 residues. Looked up from germline, CDR1 is SEHNR and CDR2 is FQNEAQ (reference sequence). With V trimmed by 1 base and J by 4 bases, 1 base remained unmatched. The CDR3 spells CASSLGQGAYEQYF. CDR3 coding DNA: TGTGCCAGCAGCTTAGGACAGGGGGCTTACGAGCAGTACTTC. Together with reference TRBV7-9 and TRBJ2-7, the CDR3 gives the full variable domain: DTGVSQNPRHKITKRGQNVTFRCDPISEHNRLYWYRQTLGQGPEFLTYFQNEAQLEKSRLLSDRFSAERPKGSFSTLEIQRTEQGDSAMYLCASSLGQGAYEQYFGPGTRLTVT.

The gene calls are TRBV29-1 and TRBJ1-1, with TRBD1 matching over 7 bases. The CDR3 has 12 amino acids. Trimming removed 6 bases from V and 1 base from J; junction bases left unmatched: 2. Germline values: CDR1 SQVTM, CDR2 ANQGSEA. The CDR3 DNA follows: TGCAGCGTGGGACAGCCGAACACTGAAGCTTTCTTT. As protein: CSVGQPNTEAFF.

This clone appeared a single time. The chain carries TRBV9 and TRBJ2-2; no definite D call. The CDR3 has 17 amino acids. Between the trimmed V and J ends, which lost 0 bases and 0 bases, there was a span of 12 bases. Germline V CDR1 and CDR2: SGDLS, YYNGEE. The CDR3 loop reads CASSVVEVISNTGELFF. CDR3 sequence (DNA): TGTGCCAGCAGCGTAGTCGAGGTAATATCGAACACCGGGGAGCTGTTTTTT.

The gene calls are TRBV4-1 and TRBJ1-1, with 7 bases matching TRBD1. Germline CDR1 MGHRA, CDR2 YSYEKL. The CDR3 is 15 amino acids. V dropped 5 bases and J dropped 10; count of bases not matched to a gene: 16. The CDR3 region has the DNA TGCGCCAGCAGCATAAGACAGGGCTGGGGGGTGGGAGCTTTCTTT. Its translation: CASSIRQGWGVGAFF.

The chain's CDR3 is CASSWSTAMAYEQYF. CDR3 nucleotide sequence: TGTGCCAGCAGCTGGAGTACGGCGATGGCCTACGAGCAGTACTTC. V and J are TRBV6-6 and TRBJ2-7; D remains ambiguous. Germline CDR1 reads MNHNY; CDR2 reads SVGAGI (reference sequence). V gave up 6 bases and J gave up 2 bases, with 17 bases separating them. This CDR3 has 15 amino acids.

This clone was found once. The chain employs TRBV5-1 and TRBJ2-2; D gene uncertain. The CDR3 is made up of 14 amino acids. Between the trimmed V and J ends, which lost 2 bases and 8 bases, there was a span of 13 bases. Germline V CDR1 and CDR2: SGHRS, YFSETQ. In DNA form, the CDR3 reads TGCGCCAGCAGCTTTGGTCTCCAGAGGGGGGAGCTGTTTTTT. Translation: CASSFGLQRGELFF.

The chain recombines TRBV19 with TRBJ2-2; 9 bases fit TRBD2. Germline CDR1 is LNHDA and CDR2 is SQIVND (reference sequence). The CDR3 has 14 amino acids. With V trimmed by 8 bases and J by 8 bases, 9 bases remained unmatched. In DNA form, the CDR3 reads TGTGCCAGTCTCTTAGCGGGAGCGTCGGGGGAGCTGTTTTTT. This gives the protein CASLLAGASGELFF.

The chain joins TRBV6-1 to TRBJ2-5, with TRBD1 matching over 8 bases. The J call could be wrong; TRBJ2-7 is a better fit for the DNA end. The CDR3 contains 14 residues. Germline values: CDR1 MNHNS, CDR2 SASEGT. In DNA form, the CDR3 reads TGTGCCAGCAGTAACTGGGACAGGAGAGACGAGCAGTACTTC. The encoded protein is CASSNWDRRDEQYF.

The CDR3 DNA reads as TGTGCCAGAGGGGCTAGCGGGGCGGGAACCGAAGAGACCCAGTACTTC. Encoded protein: CARGASGAGTEETQYF. The rearrangement joins TRBV7-4 to TRBJ2-5; 9 nucleotides agree with TRBD2. The CDR3 consists of 16 residues. After removal of 9 bases from V and 3 bases from J, the junction contained 14 bases not matched to a gene. Per germline, CDR1 SGHVT and CDR2 SQSDAQ.

This clone was counted only a few times. The rearrangement links TRBV10-3 to TRBJ2-7, with D unresolved. CDR3 size: 14 residues. The germline CDR1 and CDR2 sequences are ENHRY and SYGVKD. The V gene lost 6 bases and the J gene lost 7 bases, with 19 bases spanning the gap. The CDR3 nucleotides are TGTGCCATCAGCCTGGATAACCCACTACGAGAGCAGTACTTC. This translates into CAISLDNPLREQYF.

J is TRBJ1-5 and V is TRBV6-1; the D is unclear. The CDR3 runs 13 residues. V lost 4 bases and J lost 0, with 4 bases in between. Germline V gene lookup returns CDR1 MNHNS and CDR2 SASEGT. Here the CDR3 reads CASSGDSNQPQHF. CDR3 coding DNA: TGTGCCAGCAGTGGAGATAGCAATCAGCCCCAGCATTTT.

Here the CDR3 reads CASSQEMFGGGWYNEQFF. The CDR3 region has the DNA TGCGCCAGCAGCCAAGAAATGTTTGGCGGGGGCTGGTACAATGAGCAGTTCTTC. This rearrangement joins TRBV4-1 to TRBJ2-1; maybe TRBD2 (7 bases). V lost 0 bases and J lost 4, with 19 bases in between. This CDR3 spans 18 amino acids. Germline CDR1 is MGHRA and CDR2 is YSYEKL.

V usage is TRBV14 and J usage is TRBJ1-6, with 7 bases that match TRBD1. The CDR3 covers 15 residues. Trimming at V came to 5 bases and at J to 7 bases, leaving 8 bases not matched to a gene. From germline, CDR1 is SGHDN and CDR2 FVKESK. CDR3 sequence reads: CASSYWDRMNSPLHF. In DNA form, the CDR3 reads TGTGCCAGCAGCTATTGGGACAGAATGAATTCACCCCTCCACTTT.

The chain uses TRBV5-1 and TRBJ2-7; 11 positions match TRBD2. Germline loops: CDR1 SGHRS, CDR2 YFSETQ. The trim removed 4 bases at V and 3 bases at J, leaving 6 bases unmatched. The CDR3 is made up of 15 amino acids. The CDR3 protein is CASSSRLAGLYEQYF. Written as DNA, the CDR3 is TGCGCCAGCAGCAGTAGACTAGCGGGACTCTACGAGCAGTACTTC.

The chain combines TRBV20-1 with TRBJ2-7, with D possibly TRBD1 on 5 matching bases. This CDR3 comprises 11 residues. CDR1 and CDR2 (germline): DFQATT, SNEGSKA (reference sequence). Trimming took off 6 bases at V and 7 bases at J, with 13 bases between the two ends. In DNA form, the CDR3 reads TGCAGTGCCTGGGGCCCTAGAGAGCAGTACTTC. Amino acid sequence: CSAWGPREQYF.

The rearrangement links TRBV6-5 to TRBJ1-2, with 7 nucleotides matching TRBD1. V gave up 6 bases and J gave up 3 bases; unmatched junction bases: 4. Germline CDR1 is MNHEY and CDR2 is SVGAGI. The CDR3 covers 13 residues. As DNA, the CDR3 is TGTGCCAGCAGCCCACAGGGGTACTATGGCTACACCTTC. It translates to CASSPQGYYGYTF.

The rearrangement links TRBV5-6 to TRBJ2-5, with TRBD1 matching 9 bases. The DNA end favors TRBJ2-7, so the J call may be wrong. Germline V gene lookup returns CDR1 SGHDT and CDR2 YYEEEE. The CDR3 length is 14 residues. CDR3 bases: TGTGCCAGCAGCCCCGGGACAGGGTTCCACGAGCAGTACTTC. Its translation: CASSPGTGFHEQYF.

The rearrangement links TRBV28 to TRBJ2-5; TRBD1 is a possible D gene (7 bases). CDR1 is MDHEN, CDR2 SYDVKM, per germline. This CDR3 spans 17 amino acids. Trimming pared 2 bases from V and 3 bases from J, leaving 19 bases between. The CDR3 sequence is CASSLRGRGQSKETQYF. In nucleotides, the CDR3 is TGTGCCAGCAGTTTAAGGGGGCGGGGACAATCTAAAGAGACCCAGTACTTC.

The chain couples TRBV7-9 to TRBJ1-1; TRBD1 agrees at 7 bases. With 1 base clipped from V and 8 bases from J, the junction kept 22 bases outside the gene matches. The CDR3 spans 19 residues. From germline, CDR1 is SEHNR and CDR2 FQNEAQ (reference sequence). CDR3 sequence reads: CASSLESHNRGLKISEAFF. The CDR3, as DNA: TGTGCCAGCAGCTTAGAATCCCATAACAGGGGTCTCAAAATCTCGGAAGCTTTCTTT.

V usage is TRBV2 and J usage is TRBJ1-4, with TRBD1 matching 8 bases. The CDR3 has 16 amino acids. The ends lost 7 bases at V and 6 bases at J; junction bases unmatched: 13. Germline loops: CDR1 SNHLY, CDR2 FYNNEI. CDR3 in amino acids: CASKGDRQGIDEKLFF. CDR3 nucleotides: TGTGCCAGCAAGGGGGACCGACAGGGGATCGATGAAAAACTGTTTTTT. The whole variable domain, filled in from reference TRBV2 and TRBJ1-4, reads EPEVTQTPSHQVTQMGQEVILRCVPISNHLYFYWYRQILGQKVEFLVSFYNNEISEKSEIFDDQFSVERPDGSNFTLKIRSTKLEDSAMYFCASKGDRQGIDEKLFFGSGTQLSVL.

The gene calls are TRBV14 and TRBJ2-5; D is possibly TRBD2 (8 bases). The J call is uncertain, as TRBJ2-7 better fits the DNA end. The CDR3 totals 19 residues. Germline V gives CDR1 SGHDN, CDR2 FVKESK. The CDR3 is CASSLLKPGGTEPSYEQYF. In DNA form, the CDR3 reads TGTGCCAGCAGCCTTCTAAAACCGGGGGGGACAGAACCTTCCTACGAGCAGTACTTC.

The J gene is TRBJ2-6, the V gene TRBV18, with D possibly matching TRBD2 (6 bases). Deletions cut 3 bases from V and 0 bases from J, with 21 bases between. This CDR3 has 20 residues. Germline lookup yields CDR1 KGHSH and CDR2 LQKENI. CDR3: CASSPDRRRVGGSGANVLTF. CDR3 DNA sequence: TGTGCCAGCTCACCCGACCGGAGAAGGGTGGGAGGCTCTGGGGCCAACGTCCTGACTTTC.